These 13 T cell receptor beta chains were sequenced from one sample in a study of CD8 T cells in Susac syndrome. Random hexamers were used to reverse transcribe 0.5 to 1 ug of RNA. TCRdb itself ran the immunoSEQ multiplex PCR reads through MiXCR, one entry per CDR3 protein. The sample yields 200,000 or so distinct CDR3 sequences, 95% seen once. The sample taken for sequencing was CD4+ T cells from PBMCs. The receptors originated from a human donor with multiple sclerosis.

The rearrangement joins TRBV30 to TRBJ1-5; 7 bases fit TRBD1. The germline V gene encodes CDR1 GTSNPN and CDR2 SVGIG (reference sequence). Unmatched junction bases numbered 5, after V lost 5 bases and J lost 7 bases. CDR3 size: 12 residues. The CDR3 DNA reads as TGTGCCTGGCAAACAGGGGACCAGCCCCAGCATTTT. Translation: CAWQTGDQPQHF.

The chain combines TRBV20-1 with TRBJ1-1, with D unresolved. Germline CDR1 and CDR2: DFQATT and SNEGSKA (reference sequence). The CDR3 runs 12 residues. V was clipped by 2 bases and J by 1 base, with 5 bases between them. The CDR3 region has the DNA TGCAGTGCTAGACAGCCGAACACTGAAGCTTTCTTT. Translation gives CSARQPNTEAFF.

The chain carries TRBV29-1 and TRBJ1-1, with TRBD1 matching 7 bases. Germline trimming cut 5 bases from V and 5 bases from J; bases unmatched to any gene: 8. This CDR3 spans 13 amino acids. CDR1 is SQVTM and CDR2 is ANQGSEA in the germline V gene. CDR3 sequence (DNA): TGCAGCGTTCGTGGGCAGGGGGGGACTGAAGCTTTCTTT. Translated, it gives CSVRGQGGTEAFF.

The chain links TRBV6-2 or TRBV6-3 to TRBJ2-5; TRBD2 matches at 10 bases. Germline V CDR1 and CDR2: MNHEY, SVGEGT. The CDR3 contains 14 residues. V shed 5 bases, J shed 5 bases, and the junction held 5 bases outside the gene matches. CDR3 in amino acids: CASSQAGGQETQYF. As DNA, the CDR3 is TGTGCCAGCAGTCAAGCGGGGGGGCAGGAGACCCAGTACTTC.

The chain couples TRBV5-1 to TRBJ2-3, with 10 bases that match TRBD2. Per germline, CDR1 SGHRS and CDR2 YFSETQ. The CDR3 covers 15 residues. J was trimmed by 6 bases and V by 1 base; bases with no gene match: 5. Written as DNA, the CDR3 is TGCGCCAGCAGCTTGTCGGGGACTAGCGAGGATACGCAGTATTTT. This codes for CASSLSGTSEDTQYF. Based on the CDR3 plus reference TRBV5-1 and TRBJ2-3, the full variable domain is KAGVTQTPRYLIKTRGQQVTLSCSPISGHRSVSWYQQTPGQGLQFLFEYFSETQRNKGNFPGRFSGRQFSNSRSEMNVSTLELGDSALYLCASSLSGTSEDTQYFGPGTRLTVL.

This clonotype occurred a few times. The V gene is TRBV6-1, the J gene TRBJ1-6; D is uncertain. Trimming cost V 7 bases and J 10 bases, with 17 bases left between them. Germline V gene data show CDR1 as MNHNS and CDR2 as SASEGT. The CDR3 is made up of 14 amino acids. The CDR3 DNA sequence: TGTGCCAGCATCGCGTTACCCGAGAGGTCACCCCTCCACTTT. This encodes CASIALPERSPLHF.

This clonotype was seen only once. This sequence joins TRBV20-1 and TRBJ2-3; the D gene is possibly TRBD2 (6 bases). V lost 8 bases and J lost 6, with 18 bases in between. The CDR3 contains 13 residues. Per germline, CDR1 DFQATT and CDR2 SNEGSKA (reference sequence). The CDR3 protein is CSWNDRGGDTQYF. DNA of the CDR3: TGCAGTTGGAACGATCGTGGGGGGGATACGCAGTATTTT.

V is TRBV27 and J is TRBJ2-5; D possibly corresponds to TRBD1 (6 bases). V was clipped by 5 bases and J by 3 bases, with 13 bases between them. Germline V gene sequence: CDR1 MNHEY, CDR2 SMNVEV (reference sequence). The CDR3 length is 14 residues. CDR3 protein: CASSPTGPKETQYF. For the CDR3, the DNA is TGTGCCAGCAGTCCAACAGGGCCCAAAGAGACCCAGTACTTC.

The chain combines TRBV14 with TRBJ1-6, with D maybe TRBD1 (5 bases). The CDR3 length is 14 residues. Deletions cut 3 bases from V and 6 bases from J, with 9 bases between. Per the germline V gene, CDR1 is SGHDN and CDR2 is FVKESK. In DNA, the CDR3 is TGTGCCAGCAGCCAGGGACCGAGTAATTCACCCCTCCACTTT. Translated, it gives CASSQGPSNSPLHF.

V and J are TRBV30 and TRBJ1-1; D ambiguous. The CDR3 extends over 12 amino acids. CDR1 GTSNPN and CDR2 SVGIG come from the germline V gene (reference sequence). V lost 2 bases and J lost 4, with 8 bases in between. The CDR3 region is CAWSPGGTEAFF. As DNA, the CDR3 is TGTGCCTGGAGTCCGGGAGGCACTGAAGCTTTCTTT.

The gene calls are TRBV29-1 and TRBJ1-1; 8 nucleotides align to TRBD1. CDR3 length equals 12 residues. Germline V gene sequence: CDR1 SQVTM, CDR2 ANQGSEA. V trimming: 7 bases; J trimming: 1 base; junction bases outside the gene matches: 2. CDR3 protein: CSAGGANTEAFF. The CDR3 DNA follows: TGCAGCGCAGGGGGCGCGAACACTGAAGCTTTCTTT.

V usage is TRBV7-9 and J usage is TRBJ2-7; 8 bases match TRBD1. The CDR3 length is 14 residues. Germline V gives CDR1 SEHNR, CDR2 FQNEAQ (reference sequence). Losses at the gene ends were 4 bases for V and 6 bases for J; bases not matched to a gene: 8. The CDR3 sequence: CASSSTGVGLEQYF. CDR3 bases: TGTGCCAGCAGCTCGACAGGGGTGGGACTCGAGCAGTACTTC.

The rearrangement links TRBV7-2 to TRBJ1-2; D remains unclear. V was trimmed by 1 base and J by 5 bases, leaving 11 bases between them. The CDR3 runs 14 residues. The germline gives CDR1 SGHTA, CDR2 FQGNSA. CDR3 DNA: TGTGCCAGCAGCTTAGGGGAGCTAGGGTATGGCTACACCTTC. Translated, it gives CASSLGELGYGYTF.